These T cell receptor beta chains were read from a single sample in a study of blood T cell repertoires in COVID-19. Sequencing was performed with immunoSEQ multiplex PCR; in TCRdb, only in-frame clones are kept and a portion is missing. Of around 52,000 clones listed, roughly 90% are singletons. The sample comprised peripheral blood. The receptors were gathered from a woman older than 75 with acute or convalescent COVID-19. CDR3s include the opening cysteine and the closing phenylalanine or tryptophan. D genes are given only for firm matches. Clone size is not always given. Where it is, it says once, few, many or a class for expanded clones.

D: -; size: -; J: TRBJ2-1; V: TRBV20-1; CDR3: CSASGGGVGDEQFF; DNA: TGCAGTGCTAGTGGTGGGGGCGTCGGGGATGAGCAGTTCTTC
D: -; size: -; J: TRBJ1-1; V: TRBV19; CDR3: CASSQQGLNTEAFF; DNA: TGTGCCAGTAGTCAACAGGGATTGAACACTGAAGCTTTCTTT
D: TRBD1; size: -; J: TRBJ1-5; V: TRBV19; CDR3: CATAGTGRNQPQHF; DNA: TGTGCCACCGCCGGGACAGGGCGGAATCAGCCCCAGCATTTT
D: -; size: -; J: TRBJ2-5; V: TRBV3-1/TRBV3-2; CDR3: CASSQSRGALETQYF; DNA: TGTGCCAGCAGCCAGAGTCGGGGGGCCCTGGAGACCCAGTACTTC
D: -; size: once; J: TRBJ1-2; V: TRBV5-4; CDR3: CASSLGGQSNYGYTF; DNA: TGTGCCAGCAGCTTGGGTGGACAGTCTAACTATGGCTACACCTTC
D: -; size: -; J: TRBJ2-5; V: TRBV27; CDR3: CASSKNPGTQETQYF; DNA: TGTGCCAGCAGCAAGAACCCCGGGACACAAGAGACCCAGTACTTC
D: TRBD2; size: once; J: TRBJ2-1; V: TRBV7-9; CDR3: CASSQIAGDPDNEQFF; DNA: TGTGCCAGCAGCCAGATAGCGGGGGACCCCGACAATGAGCAGTTCTTC
D: TRBD2; size: -; J: TRBJ2-2; V: TRBV27; CDR3: CASSWQGGYTGELFF; DNA: TGTGCCAGCAGTTGGCAGGGAGGGTACACCGGGGAGCTGTTTTTT
D: TRBD1; size: -; J: TRBJ1-5; V: TRBV6-5; CDR3: CASAGDSLLNQPQHF; DNA: TGTGCCAGCGCCGGGGACAGTCTACTTAATCAGCCCCAGCATTTT
D: TRBD1; size: -; J: TRBJ1-1; V: TRBV18; CDR3: CASSRGQGGEAFF; DNA: TGTGCCAGCTCACGGGGGCAGGGGGGTGAAGCTTTCTTT
D: -; size: -; J: TRBJ1-4; V: TRBV5-1; CDR3: CASSSQTGFGEKLFF; DNA: TGCGCCAGCAGCTCACAGACAGGATTCGGTGAAAAACTGTTTTTT
D: TRBD2; size: -; J: TRBJ2-1; V: TRBV4-2; CDR3: CASSPRTSGRYEQFF; DNA: TGTGCCAGCAGCCCGCGGACTAGCGGGAGATATGAGCAGTTCTTC
D: -; size: -; J: TRBJ1-4; V: TRBV7-9; CDR3: CASSFSGAARATNEKLFF; DNA: TGTGCCAGCAGCTTTTCAGGGGCCGCCAGGGCAACTAATGAAAAACTGTTTTTT
D: -; size: -; J: TRBJ1-5; V: TRBV19; CDR3: CASSIRGNQPQHF; DNA: TGTGCCAGTAGTATCCGGGGGAATCAGCCCCAGCATTTT
D: -; size: -; J: TRBJ1-2; V: TRBV9; CDR3: CASSARVSAYGYTF; DNA: TGTGCCAGCAGCGCGCGGGTGTCAGCCTATGGCTACACCTTC
D: TRBD1; size: -; J: TRBJ1-1; V: TRBV5-1; CDR3: CASSLRGRQGGGTEAFF; DNA: TGCGCCAGCAGCCTCCGCGGCCGACAGGGAGGAGGGACTGAAGCTTTCTTT
D: -; size: once; J: TRBJ2-3; V: TRBV3-1/TRBV3-2; CDR3: CASSQVTRAGRDTQYF; DNA: TGTGCCAGCAGCCAAGTTACGCGGGCCGGTAGAGATACGCAGTATTTT
D: -; size: once; J: TRBJ2-3; V: TRBV18; CDR3: CASSPPSSRLTDTQYF; DNA: TGTGCCAGCTCACCACCCTCTAGCCGGCTCACAGATACGCAGTATTTT
D: -; size: -; J: TRBJ1-1; V: TRBV2; CDR3: CASSVQGVGNTEAFF; DNA: TGTGCCAGCAGTGTACAGGGCGTAGGGAACACTGAAGCTTTCTTT
D: TRBD1; size: -; J: TRBJ2-3; V: TRBV2; CDR3: CASSEGRTGVRTDTQYF; DNA: TGTGCCAGCAGTGAGGGCCGGACAGGGGTCCGCACAGATACGCAGTATTTT
D: TRBD2; size: -; J: TRBJ2-1; V: TRBV30; CDR3: CAWSVRGGSYNEQFF; DNA: TGTGCCTGGAGTGTACGGGGGGGTTCCTACAATGAGCAGTTCTTC
D: TRBD1; size: -; J: TRBJ1-3; V: TRBV28; CDR3: CASRLTGTGNTIYF; DNA: TGTGCCAGCAGGTTGACAGGGACGGGAAACACCATATATTTT
D: -; size: -; J: TRBJ1-1; V: TRBV4-2; CDR3: CASSHSGVGVVTEAFF; DNA: TGTGCCAGCAGCCACTCCGGTGTAGGGGTGGTCACTGAAGCTTTCTTT
D: -; size: -; J: TRBJ1-4; V: TRBV11-2; CDR3: CASSLGQTRGSGGKLFF; DNA: TGTGCCAGCAGCTTAGGACAGACAAGGGGTTCTGGTGGAAAACTGTTTTTT
D: -; size: -; J: TRBJ1-2; V: TRBV19; CDR3: CASSHATAVISYGYTF; DNA: TGTGCCAGCTCCCACGCCACAGCCGTGATATCCTATGGCTACACCTTC
D: -; size: -; J: TRBJ1-1; V: TRBV7-9; CDR3: CASSHYVEGDEAFF; DNA: TGTGCCAGCAGTCACTATGTGGAAGGAGACGAAGCTTTCTTT
D: TRBD1; size: -; J: TRBJ2-7; V: TRBV28; CDR3: CASSFPGYTGGGEQYF; DNA: TGTGCCAGCAGTTTCCCGGGGTATACAGGGGGCGGCGAGCAGTACTTC
D: -; size: -; J: TRBJ1-5; V: TRBV5-5; CDR3: CASSLSTNQPQHF; DNA: TGTGCCAGCAGCTTGTCCACAAATCAGCCCCAGCATTTT
D: -; size: -; J: TRBJ1-1; V: TRBV9; CDR3: CASSVLSFMNTEAFF; DNA: TGTGCCAGCAGCGTGCTCAGTTTTATGAACACTGAAGCTTTCTTT
D: -; size: -; J: TRBJ1-1; V: TRBV21-1; CDR3: CASSPNGRGEAFF; DNA: TGTGCCAGCAGCCCCAACGGAAGGGGTGAAGCTTTCTTT
D: -; size: few; J: TRBJ1-1; V: TRBV6-5; CDR3: CASERGNTEAFF; DNA: TGTGCCAGCGAAAGGGGGAACACTGAAGCTTTCTTT
D: -; size: -; J: TRBJ1-6; V: TRBV6-5; CDR3: CASSYSALRGNSPLHF; DNA: TGTGCCAGCAGTTACTCCGCCCTGCGGGGCAATTCACCCCTCCACTTT
D: TRBD2; size: once; J: TRBJ2-3; V: TRBV6-5; CDR3: CASSLTAGGQDTQYF; DNA: TGTGCCAGCAGTTTGACAGCGGGGGGGCAAGATACGCAGTATTTT